The clone carrying this T cell receptor beta chain was seen ten or more times. Its specificity is unknown. The sample belongs to a study of human T cells and chemical hapten exposure. Findings and caveats of the study: Expanded TCRs produced significantly more large CDR3 similarity clusters than controls did.

Indicated time point: patch test 1, 2 weeks after DPC sensitization. Sample treatment: therapeutic diphenylcyclopropenone sensitization with weekly scalp DPC. The CDR3 length is 14 residues. V lost 4 bases and J lost 1, with 8 bases in between. Germline V gene sequence: CDR1 SGHTA, CDR2 FQGNSA. Using its own MiXCR run on the RACE reads, TCRdb lists one record per CDR3 protein. The data hold some 50,000 distinct CDR3 sequences, with 7% to 10% observed a single time. The chain couples TRBV7-2 to TRBJ1-5, with D tentatively TRBD1 (5 bases). The sequence was collected from a woman in her 40s with alopecia areata. Some clones in this sample may be carry-over from other donors' samples. This material consisted of whole blood, taken in connection with sensitization to the hapten diphenylcyclopropenone (DPC). CDR3 nucleotides: TGTGCCAGCAGCTGGGGACGGAGCAATCAGCCCCAGCATTTT. This gives the protein CASSWGRSNQPQHF.